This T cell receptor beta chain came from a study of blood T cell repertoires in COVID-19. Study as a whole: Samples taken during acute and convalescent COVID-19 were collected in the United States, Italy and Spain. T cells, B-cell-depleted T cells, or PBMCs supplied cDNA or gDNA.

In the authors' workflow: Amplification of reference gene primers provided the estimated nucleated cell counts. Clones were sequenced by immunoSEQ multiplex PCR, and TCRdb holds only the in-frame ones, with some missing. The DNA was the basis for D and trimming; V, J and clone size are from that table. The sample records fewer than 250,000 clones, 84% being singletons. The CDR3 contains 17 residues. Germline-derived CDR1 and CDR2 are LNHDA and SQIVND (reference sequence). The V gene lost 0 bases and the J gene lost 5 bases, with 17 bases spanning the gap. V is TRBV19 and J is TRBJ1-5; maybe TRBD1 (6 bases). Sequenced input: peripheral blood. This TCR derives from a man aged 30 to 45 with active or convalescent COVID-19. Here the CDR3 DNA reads TGTGCCAGTAGTATAGAGGGGGCGTTAAGGTCGGATCAGCCCCAGCATTTT. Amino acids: CASSIEGALRSDQPQHF.